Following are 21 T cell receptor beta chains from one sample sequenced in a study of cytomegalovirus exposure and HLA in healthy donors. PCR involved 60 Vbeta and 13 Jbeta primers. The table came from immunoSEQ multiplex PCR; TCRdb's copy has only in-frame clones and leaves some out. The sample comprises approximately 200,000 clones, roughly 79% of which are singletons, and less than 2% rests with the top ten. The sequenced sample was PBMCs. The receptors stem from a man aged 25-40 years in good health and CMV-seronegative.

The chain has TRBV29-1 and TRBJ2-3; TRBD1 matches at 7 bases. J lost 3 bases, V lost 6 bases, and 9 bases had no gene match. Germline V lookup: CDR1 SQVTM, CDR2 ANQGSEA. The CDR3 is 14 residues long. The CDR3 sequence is CSVLGQEGTDTQYF. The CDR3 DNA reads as TGCAGCGTCCTTGGACAGGAAGGGACAGATACGCAGTATTTT.

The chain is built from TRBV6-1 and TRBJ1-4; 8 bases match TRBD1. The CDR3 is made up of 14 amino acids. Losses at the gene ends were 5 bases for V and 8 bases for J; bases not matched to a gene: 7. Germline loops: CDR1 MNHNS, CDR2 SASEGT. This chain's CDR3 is CASSRDRFGEKLFF. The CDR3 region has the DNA TGTGCCAGCAGTCGGGACAGGTTCGGCGAAAAACTGTTTTTT.

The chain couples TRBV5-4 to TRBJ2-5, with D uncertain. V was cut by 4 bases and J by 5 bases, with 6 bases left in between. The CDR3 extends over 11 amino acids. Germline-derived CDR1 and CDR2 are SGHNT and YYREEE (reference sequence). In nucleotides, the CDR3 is TGTGCCAGCAGCCCCGGTGAGACCCAGTACTTC. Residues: CASSPGETQYF.

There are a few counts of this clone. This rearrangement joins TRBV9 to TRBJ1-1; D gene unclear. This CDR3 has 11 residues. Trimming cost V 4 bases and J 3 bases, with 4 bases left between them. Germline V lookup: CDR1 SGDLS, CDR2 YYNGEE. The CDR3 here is CASSPHTEAFF. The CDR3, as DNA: TGTGCCAGCAGCCCTCACACTGAAGCTTTCTTT.

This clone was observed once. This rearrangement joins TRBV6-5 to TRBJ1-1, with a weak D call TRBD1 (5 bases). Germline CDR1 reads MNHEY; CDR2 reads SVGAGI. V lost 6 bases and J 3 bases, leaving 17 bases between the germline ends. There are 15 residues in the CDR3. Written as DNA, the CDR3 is TGTGCCAGCAGAGGCCCAGGGTTTGTATACACTGAAGCTTTCTTT. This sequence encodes CASRGPGFVYTEAFF.

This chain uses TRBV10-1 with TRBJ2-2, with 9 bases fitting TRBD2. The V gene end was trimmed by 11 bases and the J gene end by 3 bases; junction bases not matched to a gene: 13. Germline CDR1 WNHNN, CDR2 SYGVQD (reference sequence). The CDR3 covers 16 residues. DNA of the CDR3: TGCGCCGCCGATCTTGGCGGGAGGGCCTACACCGGGGAGCTGTTTTTT. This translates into CAADLGGRAYTGELFF.

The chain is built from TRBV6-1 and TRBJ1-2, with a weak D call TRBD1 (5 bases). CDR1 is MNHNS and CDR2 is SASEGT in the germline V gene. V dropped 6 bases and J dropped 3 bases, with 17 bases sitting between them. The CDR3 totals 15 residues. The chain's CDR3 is CASRPRQTQYYGYTF. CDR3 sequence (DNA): TGTGCCAGCAGGCCCAGACAGACGCAATACTATGGCTACACCTTC.

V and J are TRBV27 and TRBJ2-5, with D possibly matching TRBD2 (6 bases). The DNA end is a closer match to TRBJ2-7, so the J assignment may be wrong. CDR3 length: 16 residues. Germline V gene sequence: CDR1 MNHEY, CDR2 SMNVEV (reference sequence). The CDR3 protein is CASSLYRGIGVNEQYF. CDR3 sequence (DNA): TGTGCCAGCAGTTTATATCGGGGGATTGGGGTTAACGAGCAGTACTTC.

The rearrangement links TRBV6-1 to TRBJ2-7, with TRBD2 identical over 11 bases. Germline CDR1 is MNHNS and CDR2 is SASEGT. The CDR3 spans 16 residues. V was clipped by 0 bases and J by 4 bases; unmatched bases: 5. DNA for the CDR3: TGTGCCAGCAGTGAAGCAGGACTAGCGGGCTGGTACGAGCAGTACTTC. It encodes CASSEAGLAGWYEQYF.

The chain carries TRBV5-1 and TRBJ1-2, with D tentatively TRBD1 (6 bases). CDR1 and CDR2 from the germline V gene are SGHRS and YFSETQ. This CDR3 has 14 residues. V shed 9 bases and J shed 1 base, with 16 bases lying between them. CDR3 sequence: CATYQEQGNYGYTF. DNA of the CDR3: TGCGCCACCTACCAAGAACAGGGTAACTATGGCTACACCTTC.

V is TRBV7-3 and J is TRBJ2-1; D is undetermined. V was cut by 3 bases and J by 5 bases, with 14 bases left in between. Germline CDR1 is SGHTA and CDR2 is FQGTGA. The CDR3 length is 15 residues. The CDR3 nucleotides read TGTGCCAGCAGCTTGGGCTTACCAGGTAACAATGAGCAGTTCTTC. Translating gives CASSLGLPGNNEQFF.

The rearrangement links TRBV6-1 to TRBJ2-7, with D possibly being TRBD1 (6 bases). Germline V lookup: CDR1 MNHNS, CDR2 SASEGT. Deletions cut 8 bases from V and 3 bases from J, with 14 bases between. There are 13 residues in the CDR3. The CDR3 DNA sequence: TGTGCCAGCCGGGACACCGGGGACTACGAGCAGTACTTC. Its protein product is CASRDTGDYEQYF.

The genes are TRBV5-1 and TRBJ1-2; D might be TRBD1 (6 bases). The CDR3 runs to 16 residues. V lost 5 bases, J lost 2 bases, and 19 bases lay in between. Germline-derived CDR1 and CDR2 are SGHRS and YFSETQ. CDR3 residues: CASRREPAGANYGYTF. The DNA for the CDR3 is TGCGCCAGCAGAAGGGAGCCGGCAGGGGCCAACTATGGCTACACCTTC. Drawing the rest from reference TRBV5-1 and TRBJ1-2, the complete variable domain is KAGVTQTPRYLIKTRGQQVTLSCSPISGHRSVSWYQQTPGQGLQFLFEYFSETQRNKGNFPGRFSGRQFSNSRSEMNVSTLELGDSALYLCASRREPAGANYGYTFGSGTRLTVV.

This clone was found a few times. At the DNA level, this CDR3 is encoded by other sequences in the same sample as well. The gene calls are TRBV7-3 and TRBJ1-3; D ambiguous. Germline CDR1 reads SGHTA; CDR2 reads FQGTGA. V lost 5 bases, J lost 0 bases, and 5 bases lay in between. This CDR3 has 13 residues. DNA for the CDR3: TGTGCCAGCAGCACGAGCTCTGGAAACACCATATATTTT. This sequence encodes CASSTSSGNTIYF.

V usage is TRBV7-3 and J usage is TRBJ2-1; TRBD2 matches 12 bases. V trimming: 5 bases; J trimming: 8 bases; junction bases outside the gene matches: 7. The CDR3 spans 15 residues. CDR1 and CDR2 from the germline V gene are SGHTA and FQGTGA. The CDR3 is CASSPSGLAGYEQFF. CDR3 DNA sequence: TGTGCCAGCAGCCCGTCGGGACTAGCGGGCTATGAGCAGTTCTTC. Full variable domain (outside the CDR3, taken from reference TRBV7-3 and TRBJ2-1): GAGVSQTPSNKVTEKGKYVELRCDPISGHTALYWYRQSLGQGPEFLIYFQGTGAADDSGLPNDRFFAVRPEGSVSTLKIQRTERGDSAVYLCASSPSGLAGYEQFFGPGTRLTVL.

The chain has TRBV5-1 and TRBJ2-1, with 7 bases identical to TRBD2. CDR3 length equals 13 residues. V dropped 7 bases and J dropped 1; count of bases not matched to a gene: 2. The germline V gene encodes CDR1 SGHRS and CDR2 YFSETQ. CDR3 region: CASGRESYNEQFF. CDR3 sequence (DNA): TGCGCCAGCGGGAGGGAGTCCTACAATGAGCAGTTCTTC.

CDR3 in DNA: TGTGCCAGCTCCCTAGCGGGAGGTGGCGAGCAGTACTTC. Its translation: CASSLAGGGEQYF. The chain carries TRBV6-6 and TRBJ2-7; 11 bases are a match to TRBD2. This CDR3 is 13 amino acids long. Germline CDR1 MNHNY, CDR2 SVGAGI (reference sequence). Germline trimming cut 8 bases from V and 6 bases from J; bases unmatched to any gene: 6.

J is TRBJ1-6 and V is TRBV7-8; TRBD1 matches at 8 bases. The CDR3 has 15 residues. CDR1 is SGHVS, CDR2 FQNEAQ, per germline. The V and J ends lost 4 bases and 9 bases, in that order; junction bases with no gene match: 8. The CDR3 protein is CASSSRTGRFSPLHF. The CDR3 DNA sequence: TGTGCCAGCAGCTCCCGGACAGGGAGATTTTCACCCCTCCACTTT. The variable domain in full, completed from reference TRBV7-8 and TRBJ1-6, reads GAGVSQSPRYKVAKRGQDVALRCDPISGHVSLFWYQQALGQGPEFLTYFQNEAQLDKSGLPSDRFFAERPEGSVSTLKIQRTQQEDSAVYLCASSSRTGRFSPLHFGNGTRLTVT.

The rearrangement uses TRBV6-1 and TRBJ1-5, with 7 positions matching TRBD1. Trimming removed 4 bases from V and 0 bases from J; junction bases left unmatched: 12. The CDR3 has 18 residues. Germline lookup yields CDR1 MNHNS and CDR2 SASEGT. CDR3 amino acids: CASSGPGQILPSNQPQHF. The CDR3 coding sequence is TGTGCCAGCAGTGGACCGGGACAGATCCTTCCTAGCAATCAGCCCCAGCATTTT.

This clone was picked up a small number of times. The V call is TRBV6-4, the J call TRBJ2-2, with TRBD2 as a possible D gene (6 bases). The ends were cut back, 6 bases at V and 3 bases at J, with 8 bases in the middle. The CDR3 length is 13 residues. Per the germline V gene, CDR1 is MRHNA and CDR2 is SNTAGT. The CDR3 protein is CASSGRDTGELFF. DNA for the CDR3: TGTGCCAGCAGCGGGAGAGACACCGGGGAGCTGTTTTTT.

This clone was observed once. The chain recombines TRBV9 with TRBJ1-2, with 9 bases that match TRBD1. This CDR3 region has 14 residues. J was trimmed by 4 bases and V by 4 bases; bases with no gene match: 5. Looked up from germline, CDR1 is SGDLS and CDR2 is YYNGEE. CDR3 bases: TGTGCCAGCAGCCTTCGACAGGGGGGCTATGGCTACACCTTC. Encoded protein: CASSLRQGGYGYTF.